The next 6 T cell receptor beta chains were all read from a single sample in a study of blood T cell repertoires in COVID-19. Sequencing was performed with immunoSEQ multiplex PCR; in TCRdb, only in-frame clones are kept and a portion is missing. The data hold 90,000 to 100,000 clones, with around 86% observed a single time. Sequences were obtained from peripheral blood. The receptors come from a man aged 45-65 years with acute or convalescent COVID-19.

Only one count was recorded for this clone. In DNA form, the CDR3 reads TGTGCCACCTCAGAGGGGGTCACTGAAGCTTTCTTT. Translated: CATSEGVTEAFF. The chain carries TRBV2 and TRBJ1-1; D perhaps matches TRBD1 (6 bases). Germline-derived CDR1 and CDR2 are SNHLY and FYNNEI. This CDR3 contains 12 residues. V was clipped by 10 bases and J by 4 bases, with 13 bases between them. Full variable domain (outside the CDR3, taken from reference TRBV2 and TRBJ1-1): EPEVTQTPSHQVTQMGQEVILRCVPISNHLYFYWYRQILGQKVEFLVSFYNNEISEKSEIFDDQFSVERPDGSNFTLKIRSTKLEDSAMYFCATSEGVTEAFFGQGTRLTVV.

This clone has only one observation. V usage is TRBV7-9 and J usage is TRBJ2-2; 7 bases align to TRBD2. The germline gives CDR1 SEHNR, CDR2 FQNEAQ (reference sequence). Losses at the gene ends were 8 bases for V and 8 bases for J; bases not matched to a gene: 14. CDR3 size: 15 residues. DNA for the CDR3: TGTGCCAGCCGTTCGCGGGGGTCGACGGCTGGGGAGCTGTTTTTT. It is translated as CASRSRGSTAGELFF.

The chain employs TRBV5-1 and TRBJ2-1; D is unresolved. Trimming removed 1 base from V and 0 bases from J, with 8 bases in between. CDR3 length equals 15 residues. CDR1 and CDR2 from the germline V gene are SGHRS and YFSETQ. CDR3 amino acids: CASSLTLPSYNEQFF. The CDR3 DNA follows: TGCGCCAGCAGCTTGACCCTACCCTCCTACAATGAGCAGTTCTTC.

This clone has a single count. CDR3 in DNA: TGTGCCATCAGTCGGACAGGGGGCGAGGGCAATCAGCCCCAGCATTTT. It specifies CAISRTGGEGNQPQHF. This sequence joins TRBV10-3 and TRBJ1-5; the match to TRBD1 covers 11 bases. V lost 5 bases and J lost 2; bases outside the gene matches: 5. Germline-derived CDR1 and CDR2 are ENHRY and SYGVKD. The length of the CDR3 is 16 residues.

The chain couples TRBV5-1 to TRBJ2-7, with TRBD1 matching over 9 bases. V gave up 0 bases and J gave up 2 bases; unmatched junction bases: 3. CDR3 length equals 15 residues. Per germline, CDR1 SGHRS and CDR2 YFSETQ. The CDR3 region is CASSLVGDRAYEQYF. CDR3 nucleotides: TGCGCCAGCAGCTTGGTCGGGGACAGGGCCTACGAGCAGTACTTC.

The V and J genes are TRBV29-1 and TRBJ2-1; 11 bases fit TRBD2. CDR1 and CDR2 from the germline V gene are SQVTM and ANQGSEA. V gave up 1 base and J gave up 0 bases; unmatched junction bases: 14. This CDR3 is built from 20 residues. The CDR3 is CSVEGIKGLAEPSSYNEQFF. The CDR3 DNA reads as TGCAGCGTTGAAGGGATAAAGGGACTAGCGGAGCCGAGCTCCTACAATGAGCAGTTCTTC.